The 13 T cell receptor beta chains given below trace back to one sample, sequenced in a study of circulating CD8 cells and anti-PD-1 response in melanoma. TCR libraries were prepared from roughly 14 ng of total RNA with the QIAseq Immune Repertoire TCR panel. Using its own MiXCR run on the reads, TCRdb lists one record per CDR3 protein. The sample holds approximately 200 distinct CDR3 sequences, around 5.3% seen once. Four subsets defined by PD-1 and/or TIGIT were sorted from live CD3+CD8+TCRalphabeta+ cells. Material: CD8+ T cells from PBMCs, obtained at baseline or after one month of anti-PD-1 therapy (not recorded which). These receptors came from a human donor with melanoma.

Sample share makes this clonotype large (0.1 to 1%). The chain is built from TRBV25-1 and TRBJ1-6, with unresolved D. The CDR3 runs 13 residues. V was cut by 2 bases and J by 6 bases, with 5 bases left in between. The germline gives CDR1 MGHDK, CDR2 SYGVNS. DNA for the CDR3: TGTGCCAGCAGTGAAAAGGGTAATTCACCCCTCCACTTT. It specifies CASSEKGNSPLHF.

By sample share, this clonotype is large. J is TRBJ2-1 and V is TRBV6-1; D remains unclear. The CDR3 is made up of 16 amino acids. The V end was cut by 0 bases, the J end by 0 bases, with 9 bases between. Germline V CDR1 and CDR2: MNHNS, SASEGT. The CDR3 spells CASSEARGYSYNEQFF. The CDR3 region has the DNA TGTGCCAGCAGTGAAGCGCGTGGGTACTCCTACAATGAGCAGTTCTTC.

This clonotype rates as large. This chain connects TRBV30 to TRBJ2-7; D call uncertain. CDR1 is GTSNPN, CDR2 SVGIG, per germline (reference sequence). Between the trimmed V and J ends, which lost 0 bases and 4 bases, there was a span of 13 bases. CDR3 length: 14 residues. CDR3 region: CAWSVYHSSYEQYF. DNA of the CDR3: TGTGCCTGGAGTGTATATCACTCCAGTTACGAGCAGTACTTC.

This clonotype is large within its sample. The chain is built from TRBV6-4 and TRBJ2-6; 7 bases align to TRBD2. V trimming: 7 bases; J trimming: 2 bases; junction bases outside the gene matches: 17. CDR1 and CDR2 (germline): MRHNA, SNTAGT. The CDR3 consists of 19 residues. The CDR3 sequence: CASIPLPSGGSAGANVLTF. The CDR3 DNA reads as TGTGCCAGCATTCCACTTCCCTCGGGCGGGAGTGCTGGGGCCAACGTCCTGACTTTC.

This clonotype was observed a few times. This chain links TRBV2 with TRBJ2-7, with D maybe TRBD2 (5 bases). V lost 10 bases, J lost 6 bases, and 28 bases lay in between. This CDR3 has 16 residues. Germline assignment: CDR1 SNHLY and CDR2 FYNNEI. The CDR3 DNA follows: TGTGCCACGCGGACTCGGACGGTGAGTTGGGAAGCCGAGCAGTACTTC. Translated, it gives CATRTRTVSWEAEQYF.

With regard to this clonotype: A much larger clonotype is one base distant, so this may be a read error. The CDR3: CASSINPGQSQHF. CDR3 nucleotide sequence: TGTGCCAGTAGTATAAATCCGGGACAGTCCCAGCATTTT. The chain employs TRBV19 and TRBJ1-5, with 7 bases lining up with TRBD1. Germline CDR1 LNHDA, CDR2 SQIVND (reference sequence). The V and J ends lost 2 bases and 11 bases, in that order; junction bases with no gene match: 6. This CDR3 contains 13 residues.

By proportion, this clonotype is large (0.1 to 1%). The CDR3 DNA follows: TGCAGCGTCCCGGGACAGGGGGCTTATGGCTACACCTTC. Translation: CSVPGQGAYGYTF. The chain joins TRBV29-1 to TRBJ1-2; 12 bases fit TRBD1. The CDR3 spans 13 residues. J was trimmed by 5 bases and V by 6 bases; bases with no gene match: 4. Looked up from germline, CDR1 is SQVTM and CDR2 is ANQGSEA. The entire variable domain, with the rest obtained from reference TRBV29-1 and TRBJ1-2, is as follows: SAVISQKPSRDICQRGTSLTIQCQVDSQVTMMFWYRQQPGQSLTLIATANQGSEATYESGFVIDKFPISRPNLTFSTLTVSNMSPEDSSIYLCSVPGQGAYGYTFGSGTRLTVV.

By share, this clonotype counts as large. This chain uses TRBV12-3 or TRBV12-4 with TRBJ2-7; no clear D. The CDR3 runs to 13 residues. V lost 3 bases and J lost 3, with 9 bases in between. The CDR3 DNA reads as TGTGCCAGCAGTTTTCACTCCCGCTACGAGCAGTACTTC. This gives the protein CASSFHSRYEQYF.

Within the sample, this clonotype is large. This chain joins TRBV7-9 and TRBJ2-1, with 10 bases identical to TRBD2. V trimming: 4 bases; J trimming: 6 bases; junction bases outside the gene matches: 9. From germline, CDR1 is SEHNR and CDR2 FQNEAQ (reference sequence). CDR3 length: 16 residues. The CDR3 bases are TGTGCCAGCAGCTCCGCCGGGACTAGCGTCGCCAATGAGCAGTTCTTC. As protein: CASSSAGTSVANEQFF.

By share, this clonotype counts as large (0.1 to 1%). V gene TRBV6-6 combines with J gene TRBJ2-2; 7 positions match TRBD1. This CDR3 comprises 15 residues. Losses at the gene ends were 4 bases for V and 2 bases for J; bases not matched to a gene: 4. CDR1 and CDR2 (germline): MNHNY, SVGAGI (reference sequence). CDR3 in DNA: TGTGCCAGCAGTTTCCGGGACAGAAACACCGGGGAGCTGTTTTTT. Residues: CASSFRDRNTGELFF.

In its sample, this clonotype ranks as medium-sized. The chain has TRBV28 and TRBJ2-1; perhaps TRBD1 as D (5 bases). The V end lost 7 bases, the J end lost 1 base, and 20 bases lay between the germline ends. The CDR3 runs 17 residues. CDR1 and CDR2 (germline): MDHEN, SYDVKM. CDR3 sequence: CASNHPAGYLSYNEQFF. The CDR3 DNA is TGTGCCAGCAACCACCCGGCAGGGTATTTGTCCTACAATGAGCAGTTCTTC.

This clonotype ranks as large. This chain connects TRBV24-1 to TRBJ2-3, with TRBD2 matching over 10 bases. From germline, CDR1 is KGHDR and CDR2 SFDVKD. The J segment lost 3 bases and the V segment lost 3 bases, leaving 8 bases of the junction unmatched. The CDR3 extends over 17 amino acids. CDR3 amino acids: CATSDPSTSGHTDTQYF. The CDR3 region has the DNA TGTGCCACCAGTGATCCCTCGACTAGCGGGCATACAGATACGCAGTATTTT.

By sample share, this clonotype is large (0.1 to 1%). In DNA, the CDR3 is TGTGCCAGCAGTGAATTCTGGGAGAACACCGGGGAGCTGTTTTTT. This gives the protein CASSEFWENTGELFF. The gene calls are TRBV25-1 and TRBJ2-2; D is unclear. The CDR3 length is 15 residues. The V gene's germline CDR1 is MGHDK and CDR2 SYGVNS. Trimming removed 1 base from V and 1 base from J, with 7 bases in between.